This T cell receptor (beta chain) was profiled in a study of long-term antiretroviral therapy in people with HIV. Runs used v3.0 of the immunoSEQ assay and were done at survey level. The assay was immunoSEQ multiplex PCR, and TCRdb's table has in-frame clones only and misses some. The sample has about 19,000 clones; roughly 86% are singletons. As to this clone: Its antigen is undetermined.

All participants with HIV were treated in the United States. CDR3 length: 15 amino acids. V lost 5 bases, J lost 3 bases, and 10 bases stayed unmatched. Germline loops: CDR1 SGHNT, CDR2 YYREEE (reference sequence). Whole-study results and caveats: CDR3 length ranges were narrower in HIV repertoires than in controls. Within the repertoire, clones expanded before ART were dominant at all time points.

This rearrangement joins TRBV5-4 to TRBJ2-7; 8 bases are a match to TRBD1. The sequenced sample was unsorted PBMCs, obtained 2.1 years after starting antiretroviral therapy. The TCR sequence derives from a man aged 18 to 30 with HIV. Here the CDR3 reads CASSFIDRGLYEQYF. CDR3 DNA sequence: TGTGCCAGCAGTTTCATTGACAGGGGCCTCTACGAGCAGTACTTC.